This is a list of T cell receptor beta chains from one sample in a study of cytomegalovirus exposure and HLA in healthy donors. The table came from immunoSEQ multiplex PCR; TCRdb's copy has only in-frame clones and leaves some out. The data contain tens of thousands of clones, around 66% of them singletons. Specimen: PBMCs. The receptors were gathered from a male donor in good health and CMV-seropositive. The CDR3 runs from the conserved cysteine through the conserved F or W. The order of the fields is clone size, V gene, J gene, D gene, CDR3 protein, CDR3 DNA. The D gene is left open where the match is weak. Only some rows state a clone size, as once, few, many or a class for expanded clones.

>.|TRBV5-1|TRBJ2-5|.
CASSKEAGLETQYF
TGCGCCAGCAGCAAGGAGGCGGGGCTGGAGACCCAGTACTTC
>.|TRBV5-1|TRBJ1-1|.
CASSSRGRTVEAFF
TGCGCCAGCAGCTCCAGGGGTAGGACAGTCGAAGCTTTCTTT
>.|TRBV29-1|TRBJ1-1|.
CSVQVQANTEAFF
TGCAGCGTTCAAGTTCAGGCGAACACTGAAGCTTTCTTT
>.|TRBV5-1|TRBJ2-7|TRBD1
CASSPGTADAYEQYF
TGCGCCAGCAGCCCGGGGACAGCTGATGCCTACGAGCAGTACTTC
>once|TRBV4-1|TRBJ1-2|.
CASSQDPGVGYGYTF
TGCGCCAGCAGCCAAGACCCAGGGGTTGGGTATGGCTACACCTTC
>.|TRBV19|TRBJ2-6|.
CASSAKDRYRTFSGANVLTF
TGTGCCAGTAGTGCCAAAGACAGGTACCGCACCTTCTCTGGGGCCAACGTCCTGACTTTC
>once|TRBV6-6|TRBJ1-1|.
CASSYSGLSNTEAFF
TGTGCCAGCAGTTACTCGGGACTGTCGAACACTGAAGCTTTCTTT
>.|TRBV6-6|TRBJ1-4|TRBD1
CASMPGQGAEKLFF
TGTGCCAGCATGCCGGGACAGGGGGCAGAAAAACTGTTTTTT
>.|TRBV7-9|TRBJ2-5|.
CASSFGESLVQETQYF
TGTGCCAGCAGCTTCGGAGAGTCATTGGTTCAAGAGACCCAGTACTTC
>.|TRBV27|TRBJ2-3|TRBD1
CASNVLQGFTDTQYF
TGTGCCAGCAACGTCCTACAGGGGTTTACAGATACGCAGTATTTT
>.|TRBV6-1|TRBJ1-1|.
CASTGYTEAFF
TGTGCCAGCACAGGGTACACTGAAGCTTTCTTT
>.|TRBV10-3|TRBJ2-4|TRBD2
CAISESALAGARNIQYF
TGTGCCATCAGTGAGTCCGCGTTAGCGGGAGCTCGAAACATTCAGTACTTC
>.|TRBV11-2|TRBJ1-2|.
CASSQGPEVGYTF
TGTGCCAGCAGCCAAGGCCCGGAGGTCGGCTACACCTTC
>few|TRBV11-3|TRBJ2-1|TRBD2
CASSFRAGGPPYNEQFF
TGTGCCAGCAGCTTCAGAGCGGGGGGGCCCCCCTACAATGAGCAGTTCTTC
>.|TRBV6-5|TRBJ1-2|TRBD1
CASSDRGIGGYTF
TGTGCCAGCAGTGACAGGGGAATAGGTGGCTACACCTTC
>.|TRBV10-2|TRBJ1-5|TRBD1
CAIGQDLNQPQHF
TGCGCCATCGGACAGGACCTCAATCAGCCCCAGCATTTT
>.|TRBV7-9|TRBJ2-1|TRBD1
CASSLAAGARDRNEQFF
TGTGCCAGCAGCTTAGCTGCTGGGGCCCGGGACAGGAATGAGCAGTTCTTC
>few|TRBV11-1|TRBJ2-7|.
CASSVSGPGVYEQYF
TGTGCCAGCAGCGTTAGCGGTCCCGGGGTCTACGAGCAGTACTTC
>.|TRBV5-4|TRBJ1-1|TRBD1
CASSLQGANTEAFF
TGTGCCAGCAGCTTGCAGGGGGCGAACACTGAAGCTTTCTTT
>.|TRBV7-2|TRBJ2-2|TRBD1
CASSLLGTGLFGELFF
TGTGCCAGCAGCTTACTCGGGACAGGACTGTTCGGGGAGCTGTTTTTT
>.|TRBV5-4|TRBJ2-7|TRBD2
CASSLSGRSSEQYF
TGTGCCAGCAGCTTAAGCGGGAGGAGTTCCGAGCAGTACTTC
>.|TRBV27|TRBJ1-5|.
CASSLSNRGQPQHF
TGTGCCAGCAGTTTATCCAATCGGGGTCAGCCCCAGCATTTT
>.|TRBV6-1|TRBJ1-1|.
CASSDSVGQGITEAFF
TGTGCCAGCAGTGATTCGGTAGGGCAGGGAATCACTGAAGCTTTCTTT
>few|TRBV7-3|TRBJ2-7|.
CASSLSGDEQYF
TGTGCCAGCAGCTTAAGTGGAGACGAGCAGTACTTC
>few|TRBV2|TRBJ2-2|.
CASRDSLITNTGELFF
TGTGCCAGCAGGGACAGCTTAATTACGAACACCGGGGAGCTGTTTTTT
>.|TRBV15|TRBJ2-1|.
CATSRVHPETYNEQFF
TGTGCCACCAGCAGAGTACACCCCGAAACCTACAATGAGCAGTTCTTC